This T cell receptor beta chain was observed in a study of blood T cell repertoires in COVID-19. Study at large: Specimens from acute and convalescent COVID-19 originated in the United States, Italy and Spain.

Method: immunoSEQ multiplex PCR; TCRdb's copy keeps in-frame clones and lacks some. This sample yields 310,000 or so clones, of which 80% to 90% are seen a single time; nearly 6.5% belongs to the top ten. CDR3 length: 14 amino acids. Germline V gene lookup returns CDR1 MGHRA and CDR2 YSYEKL. The V end was cut by 3 bases, the J end by 0 bases, with 8 bases between. The gene calls are TRBV4-1 and TRBJ1-1; D possibly corresponds to TRBD1 (6 bases). The sequencing sample was made of peripheral blood. This receptor was obtained from a man in his late teens or twenties who had recovered from COVID-19. CDR3: CASSHGQMNTEAFF. Here the CDR3 DNA reads TGCGCCAGCAGCCATGGACAGATGAACACTGAAGCTTTCTTT.